Presented here are 21 T cell receptor beta chains from one specimen sequenced in a study of blood T cell repertoires in COVID-19. Only in-frame clones appear in the TCRdb table, and some are missing; sequencing was by immunoSEQ multiplex PCR. The data contain under 300,000 clones, roughly nine tenths of them singletons. Sequenced input: peripheral blood. The receptors here all came from a woman in her 40s who had recovered from COVID-19.

The rearrangement links TRBV24-1 to TRBJ2-1; TRBD2 matches 8 bases. The CDR3 extends over 12 amino acids. CDR1 KGHDR and CDR2 SFDVKD come from the germline V gene. With 7 bases clipped from V and 12 bases from J, the junction kept 7 bases outside the gene matches. CDR3 DNA sequence: TGTGCCACCAGCCCTGGGACTAGGTCGCAGTTCTTC. Encoded protein: CATSPGTRSQFF.

This chain connects TRBV24-1 to TRBJ1-2, with TRBD1 identical over 7 bases. V shed 7 bases and J 4 bases; nucleotides not matched to a gene: 5. Germline lookup yields CDR1 KGHDR and CDR2 SFDVKD. This CDR3 has 13 residues. CDR3 sequence: CATSGTAGYGYTF. CDR3 DNA: TGTGCCACCAGCGGGACAGCGGGCTATGGCTACACCTTC.

As DNA, the CDR3 is TGCAGCGTGACCGGGGAAGGGAACACTGAAGCTTTCTTT. Protein: CSVTGEGNTEAFF. V gene TRBV29-1 combines with J gene TRBJ1-1; D unresolved. From germline, CDR1 is SQVTM and CDR2 ANQGSEA. This CDR3 is built from 13 residues. Trimming left V 6 bases short and J 1 base short, with 12 bases between.

V and J are TRBV4-1 and TRBJ2-1; D is ambiguous. The length of the CDR3 is 13 residues. CDR1 is MGHRA and CDR2 is YSYEKL in the germline V gene. V lost 3 bases and J lost 12, with 15 bases in between. In DNA form, the CDR3 reads TGCGCCAGCAGCCATGGCTCTGAGGCTGGGCAGTTCTTC. Translation: CASSHGSEAGQFF.

The CDR3 sequence: CASSSSRGNEQYF. CDR3 in DNA: TGTGCCAGCAGTTCCTCCAGGGGAAACGAGCAGTACTTC. J is TRBJ2-7 and V is TRBV12-3 or TRBV12-4; possibly TRBD1 for D (6 bases). This CDR3 has 13 residues. The ends were cut back, 4 bases at V and 5 bases at J, with 12 bases in the middle.

The V call is TRBV28, the J call TRBJ2-2; D is unresolved. The V and J ends lost 6 bases and 2 bases respectively, with 7 bases between them. This CDR3 has 13 amino acids. Germline V CDR1 and CDR2: MDHEN, SYDVKM. CDR3 DNA sequence: TGTGCCAGCAGGGAGACTAACACCGGGGAGCTGTTTTTT. Residues: CASRETNTGELFF.

V is TRBV27 and J is TRBJ1-2; no reliable D call. This CDR3 has 14 residues. Germline values: CDR1 MNHEY, CDR2 SMNVEV (reference sequence). Trimming stripped 3 bases from V and 8 bases from J, with 16 bases between. The CDR3 loop is CASSFSPVRVGYTF. CDR3 in DNA: TGTGCCAGCAGTTTTTCCCCGGTGCGTGTCGGCTACACCTTC.

This clone was found once. The chain joins TRBV2 to TRBJ2-5; 15 bases match TRBD2. The germline V gene has CDR1 SNHLY and CDR2 FYNNEI. V shed 4 bases and J 8 bases; nucleotides not matched to a gene: 5. This CDR3 has 15 amino acids. The CDR3 region is CASSVGLAGGETQYF. The DNA of the CDR3 is TGTGCCAGCAGTGTGGGACTAGCGGGAGGAGAAACCCAGTACTTC.

This clone was seen a single time. The genes are TRBV10-3 and TRBJ2-1; TRBD2 aligns across 8 bases. Losses at the gene ends were 4 bases for V and 6 bases for J; bases not matched to a gene: 11. The CDR3 spans 16 residues. CDR1 is ENHRY, CDR2 SYGVKD, per germline. The CDR3 coding sequence is TGTGCCATCAGTGGGTCAAGCGGGAGTGAAGGCAATGAGCAGTTCTTC. The encoded protein is CAISGSSGSEGNEQFF.

V gene TRBV5-1 combines with J gene TRBJ1-2, with no clear D. The CDR3 sequence is 12 residues long. V lost 1 base, J lost 8 bases, and 9 bases lay in between. Germline values: CDR1 SGHRS, CDR2 YFSETQ. In DNA form, the CDR3 reads TGCGCCAGCAGCTTGTCCGGGGAGGGCTACACCTTC. Its translation is CASSLSGEGYTF.

V gene TRBV2 combines with J gene TRBJ2-5; the D gene is possibly TRBD1 (5 bases). This CDR3 is built from 14 residues. V was pared by 3 bases and J by 0 bases, with 8 bases between. In germline, CDR1 is SNHLY, CDR2 FYNNEI. The CDR3 spells CASSDNRNQETQYF. Written as DNA, the CDR3 is TGTGCCAGCAGTGATAACAGGAACCAAGAGACCCAGTACTTC.

In regard to this clone: Other DNA sequences in this specimen translate into the identical CDR3. The chain has TRBV27 and TRBJ2-3; 10 bases line up with TRBD2. The germline V gene has CDR1 MNHEY and CDR2 SMNVEV (reference sequence). The CDR3 covers 15 residues. The trim removed 6 bases at V and 0 bases at J, leaving 3 bases unmatched. CDR3 bases: TGTGCCAGCAGCTTGACTAGCGGGAGCACAGATACGCAGTATTTT. It codes for CASSLTSGSTDTQYF.

The V call is TRBV5-1, the J call TRBJ2-5; D gene ambiguous. The V end lost 2 bases, the J end lost 5 bases, and 7 bases lay between the germline ends. Germline CDR1 reads SGHRS; CDR2 reads YFSETQ. The length of the CDR3 is 12 residues. The CDR3 spells CASSFELETQYF. The CDR3 DNA is TGCGCCAGCAGCTTCGAGTTGGAGACCCAGTACTTC.

The rearrangement joins TRBV27 to TRBJ2-3; TRBD2 might be the D (6 bases). The CDR3 sequence is 18 residues long. V gave up 1 base and J gave up 1 base, with 18 bases separating them. Looked up from germline, CDR1 is MNHEY and CDR2 is SMNVEV (reference sequence). The CDR3 protein is CASSLFSEGRDGTDTQYF. CDR3 bases: TGTGCCAGCAGTTTATTCTCGGAGGGGCGCGACGGCACAGATACGCAGTATTTT.

CDR3 sequence: CASSLSGTGKTEAFF. Here the CDR3 DNA reads TGTGCCAGCAGCTTAAGCGGGACAGGGAAGACTGAAGCTTTCTTT. This rearrangement joins TRBV7-3 to TRBJ1-1, with TRBD1 identical over 9 bases. The CDR3 sequence is 15 residues long. The germline V gene encodes CDR1 SGHTA and CDR2 FQGTGA. Trimming removed 1 base from V and 5 bases from J; junction bases left unmatched: 5.

The V gene is TRBV5-1, the J gene TRBJ2-6; TRBD2 might be the D (5 bases). The V and J ends lost 6 bases and 3 bases respectively, with 7 bases between them. CDR1 SGHRS and CDR2 YFSETQ come from the germline V gene. This CDR3 spans 13 amino acids. CDR3 loop: CASTGDGANVLTF. CDR3 DNA: TGCGCCAGCACCGGGGATGGGGCCAACGTCCTGACTTTC.

This chain joins TRBV27 and TRBJ1-1, with D unclear. This CDR3 spans 13 amino acids. Germline V gene data show CDR1 as MNHEY and CDR2 as SMNVEV (reference sequence). V gave up 2 bases and J gave up 2 bases, with 6 bases separating them. The CDR3 bases are TGTGCCAGCAGTTTAACCCTAAACACTGAAGCTTTCTTT. Protein: CASSLTLNTEAFF.

This sequence joins TRBV28 and TRBJ2-2; 8 bases are a match to TRBD1. The germline gives CDR1 MDHEN, CDR2 SYDVKM. This CDR3 comprises 11 residues. V dropped 10 bases and J dropped 13; count of bases not matched to a gene: 8. CDR3 residues: CATAGGGGLFF. In DNA form, the CDR3 reads TGTGCCACCGCAGGGGGCGGTGGGCTGTTTTTT. Together with reference TRBV28 and TRBJ2-2, the CDR3 gives the full variable domain: DVKVTQSSRYLVKRTGEKVFLECVQDMDHENMFWYRQDPGLGLRLIYFSYDVKMKEKGDIPEGYSVSREKKERFSLILESASTNQTSMYLCATAGGGGLFFGEGSRLTVL.

CDR3 region: CASSLASGGGGTQYF. The CDR3 bases are TGTGCCAGCAGCTTGGCTAGCGGGGGGGGTGGGACCCAGTACTTC. The V call is TRBV5-4, the J call TRBJ2-5; 12 nucleotides align to TRBD2. Germline CDR1 reads SGHNT; CDR2 reads YYREEE (reference sequence). The CDR3 runs 15 residues. V trimming: 0 bases; J trimming: 7 bases; junction bases outside the gene matches: 4.

This clone was picked up a small number of times. This rearrangement joins TRBV6-5 to TRBJ1-1; 9 nucleotides match TRBD1. Germline lookup yields CDR1 MNHEY and CDR2 SVGAGI. This CDR3 comprises 14 residues. The V segment lost 6 bases and the J segment 1 base; nucleotides outside the gene matches: 3. CDR3 bases: TGTGCCAGCAGCAAGGGACAGGGGAACACTGAAGCTTTCTTT. Residues: CASSKGQGNTEAFF.

The chain employs TRBV30 and TRBJ1-4, with D possibly being TRBD1 (5 bases). The germline CDR1 and CDR2 sequences are GTSNPN and SVGIG (reference sequence). V was pared by 2 bases and J by 0 bases, with 7 bases between. The CDR3 is 14 residues long. The CDR3 nucleotides are TGTGCCTGGAGTCAACAGGCAACTAATGAAAAACTGTTTTTT. It is translated as CAWSQQATNEKLFF.